The rows below give T cell receptor beta chains drawn from one sample of a study of memory CD4+ T cells and cytomegalovirus serostatus. Produced via immunoSEQ multiplex PCR; TCRdb's table is partial and in-frame only. This table has some 52,000 clones, approximately 80% appearing once. Sequenced input: memory CD4+ T cells from blood. These receptors originate from an adult in good health and CMV-seropositive. Both conserved end residues are part of each CDR3. A D gene is named only where the DNA matches it firmly. A clone size is listed for some rows: how often the clone was seen (once, few, many), or a class if it is expanded.

d_gene: NA; j_gene: TRBJ2-5; v_gene: TRBV29-1; abundance: NA; CDR3aa: CSVEATGLGQYF; CDR3nt: TGCAGCGTTGAAGCGACGGGGCTTGGGCAGTACTTC
d_gene: TRBD1; j_gene: TRBJ1-4; v_gene: TRBV7-9; abundance: NA; CDR3aa: CASSLVRQGGEKLFF; CDR3nt: TGTGCCAGCAGCTTGGTCCGACAGGGGGGTGAAAAACTGTTTTTT
d_gene: NA; j_gene: TRBJ1-2; v_gene: TRBV19; abundance: once; CDR3aa: CASSISSRDGYTF; CDR3nt: TGTGCCAGTAGTATTTCCTCTCGTGATGGCTACACCTTC
d_gene: NA; j_gene: TRBJ2-3; v_gene: TRBV11-2; abundance: NA; CDR3aa: CASSLENRGLTDTQYF; CDR3nt: TGTGCCAGCAGCTTAGAAAACAGGGGACTCACAGATACGCAGTATTTT
d_gene: NA; j_gene: TRBJ1-5; v_gene: TRBV5-6; abundance: NA; CDR3aa: CASSLRLSNNQPQHF; CDR3nt: TGTGCCAGCAGCTTAAGACTCAGTAACAATCAGCCCCAGCATTTT
d_gene: TRBD2; j_gene: TRBJ2-5; v_gene: TRBV6-6; abundance: NA; CDR3aa: CASSRRGGPGETQYF; CDR3nt: TGTGCCAGCAGTCGACGCGGGGGGCCGGGGGAGACCCAGTACTTC
d_gene: NA; j_gene: TRBJ2-2; v_gene: TRBV2; abundance: NA; CDR3aa: CASSQLPRDGELFF; CDR3nt: TGTGCCAGCAGCCAACTACCACGGGACGGGGAGCTGTTTTTT
d_gene: TRBD2; j_gene: TRBJ2-3; v_gene: TRBV4-1; abundance: NA; CDR3aa: CASSALAGGPDTQYF; CDR3nt: TGCGCCAGCAGCGCATTAGCGGGAGGGCCTGATACGCAGTATTTT
d_gene: NA; j_gene: TRBJ2-1; v_gene: TRBV10-3; abundance: NA; CDR3aa: CAISPNNEQFF; CDR3nt: TGTGCCATCAGCCCCAACAATGAGCAGTTCTTC
d_gene: NA; j_gene: TRBJ1-2; v_gene: TRBV15; abundance: NA; CDR3aa: CATSRSTGVSSGYTF; CDR3nt: TGTGCCACCAGCAGATCGACCGGGGTTAGTTCGGGCTACACCTTC
d_gene: TRBD1; j_gene: TRBJ1-5; v_gene: TRBV10-2; abundance: NA; CDR3aa: CASRNTGGNQPQHF; CDR3nt: TGCGCCAGCAGAAACACAGGGGGAAATCAGCCCCAGCATTTT
d_gene: NA; j_gene: TRBJ2-3; v_gene: TRBV28; abundance: few; CDR3aa: CASSLSGTPSTDTQYF; CDR3nt: TGTGCCAGCAGTTTGTCAGGGACACCTAGCACAGATACGCAGTATTTT
d_gene: NA; j_gene: TRBJ1-1; v_gene: TRBV7-9; abundance: few; CDR3aa: CASSLAGSANTEAFF; CDR3nt: TGTGCCAGCAGCTTAGCAGGATCAGCGAACACTGAAGCTTTCTTT
d_gene: NA; j_gene: TRBJ1-1; v_gene: TRBV5-6; abundance: few; CDR3aa: CASSLLGLANTEAFF; CDR3nt: TGTGCCAGCAGCTTGCTCGGGCTGGCTAACACTGAAGCTTTCTTT
d_gene: NA; j_gene: TRBJ2-5; v_gene: TRBV5-8; abundance: NA; CDR3aa: CASSLAGGWGETQYF; CDR3nt: TGTGCCAGCAGCTTGGCCGGGGGATGGGGTGAGACCCAGTACTTC
d_gene: TRBD2; j_gene: TRBJ2-1; v_gene: TRBV5-5; abundance: NA; CDR3aa: CASSLTSGRANEQFF; CDR3nt: TGTGCCAGCAGCTTGACTAGCGGGAGGGCCAATGAGCAGTTCTTC
d_gene: TRBD1; j_gene: TRBJ2-2; v_gene: TRBV5-1; abundance: NA; CDR3aa: CASSSWTGGDTGELFF; CDR3nt: TGCGCCAGCAGCTCCTGGACAGGGGGCGACACCGGGGAGCTGTTTTTT
d_gene: NA; j_gene: TRBJ2-2; v_gene: TRBV7-8; abundance: NA; CDR3aa: CASRNWGRTLPGELFF; CDR3nt: TGTGCCAGCAGGAATTGGGGTAGGACCCTGCCCGGGGAGCTGTTTTTT
d_gene: NA; j_gene: TRBJ1-1; v_gene: TRBV21-1; abundance: NA; CDR3aa: CASSARSWAFF; CDR3nt: TGTGCCAGCAGCGCCCGAAGCTGGGCTTTCTTT
d_gene: TRBD2; j_gene: TRBJ2-1; v_gene: TRBV4-3; abundance: NA; CDR3aa: CASSQLLAPSYNEQFF; CDR3nt: TGCGCCAGCAGCCAACTACTAGCGCCCTCCTACAATGAGCAGTTCTTC
d_gene: NA; j_gene: TRBJ2-7; v_gene: TRBV2; abundance: NA; CDR3aa: CASKVLVEQYF; CDR3nt: TGTGCCAGCAAGGTTTTGGTTGAGCAGTACTTC
d_gene: NA; j_gene: TRBJ2-7; v_gene: TRBV10-3; abundance: NA; CDR3aa: CAISERGASEQYF; CDR3nt: TGTGCCATCAGTGAGAGAGGGGCATCCGAGCAGTACTTC
d_gene: NA; j_gene: TRBJ1-1; v_gene: TRBV6-5; abundance: NA; CDR3aa: CASTLGTNTEAFF; CDR3nt: TGTGCCAGCACTCTTGGGACAAACACTGAAGCTTTCTTT
d_gene: NA; j_gene: TRBJ2-1; v_gene: TRBV28; abundance: few; CDR3aa: CASSLSGSSYNEQFF; CDR3nt: TGTGCCAGCAGTTTATCAGGGAGCTCCTACAATGAGCAGTTCTTC
d_gene: NA; j_gene: TRBJ1-1; v_gene: TRBV12-5; abundance: NA; CDR3aa: CASGKGVPDTEAFF; CDR3nt: TGTGCTAGTGGAAAGGGGGTACCCGACACTGAAGCTTTCTTT
d_gene: TRBD2; j_gene: TRBJ2-5; v_gene: TRBV9; abundance: NA; CDR3aa: CASSLGTSGQETQYF; CDR3nt: TGTGCCAGCAGCCTAGGGACTAGCGGACAAGAGACCCAGTACTTC
d_gene: TRBD2; j_gene: TRBJ2-1; v_gene: TRBV7-8; abundance: few; CDR3aa: CASSLGAGEQFF; CDR3nt: TGTGCCAGCAGCTTAGGAGCGGGGGAGCAGTTCTTC
d_gene: NA; j_gene: TRBJ2-5; v_gene: TRBV14; abundance: NA; CDR3aa: CASSQDPETQYF; CDR3nt: TGTGCCAGCAGCCAAGACCCGGAGACCCAGTACTTC
d_gene: NA; j_gene: TRBJ1-1; v_gene: TRBV2; abundance: NA; CDR3aa: CASSSGELAEAFF; CDR3nt: TGTGCCAGCAGTTCAGGGGAATTGGCTGAAGCTTTCTTT
d_gene: NA; j_gene: TRBJ1-4; v_gene: TRBV7-9; abundance: NA; CDR3aa: CASSSRQLKEANEKLFF; CDR3nt: TGTGCCAGCAGCTCCCGACAACTAAAGGAAGCTAATGAAAAACTGTTTTTT
d_gene: NA; j_gene: TRBJ2-5; v_gene: TRBV2; abundance: NA; CDR3aa: CATGLSGGELGTQYF; CDR3nt: TGTGCCACGGGCTTATCGGGCGGAGAATTGGGAACCCAGTACTTC
d_gene: NA; j_gene: TRBJ2-6; v_gene: TRBV7-8; abundance: NA; CDR3aa: CASSLPRTLYSGANVLTF; CDR3nt: TGTGCCAGCAGCTTGCCTCGGACACTTTACTCTGGGGCCAACGTCCTGACTTTC
d_gene: NA; j_gene: TRBJ1-5; v_gene: TRBV7-2; abundance: NA; CDR3aa: CASSPTGLNQPQHF; CDR3nt: TGTGCCAGCAGCCCCACAGGTCTCAATCAGCCCCAGCATTTT
d_gene: TRBD2; j_gene: TRBJ2-1; v_gene: TRBV9; abundance: NA; CDR3aa: CASAVTSGRDEQFF; CDR3nt: TGTGCCAGCGCGGTCACTAGCGGGAGAGATGAGCAGTTCTTC
d_gene: NA; j_gene: TRBJ2-5; v_gene: TRBV20-1; abundance: NA; CDR3aa: CSARGRETQYF; CDR3nt: TGCAGTGCTAGAGGGAGGGAGACCCAGTACTTC
d_gene: NA; j_gene: TRBJ2-2; v_gene: TRBV21-1; abundance: NA; CDR3aa: CASSKGDRSPTGELFF; CDR3nt: TGTGCCAGCAGCAAAGGGGACAGGAGCCCCACCGGGGAGCTGTTTTTT
d_gene: TRBD2; j_gene: TRBJ2-1; v_gene: TRBV11-2; abundance: NA; CDR3aa: CASSPPGLAGGSYNEQFF; CDR3nt: TGTGCCAGCAGCCCCCCCGGACTAGCGGGAGGCTCCTACAATGAGCAGTTCTTC